Below, 3 T cell receptor beta chains from the same sample are listed, as sequenced in a study of CD8 T cells in ankylosing spondylitis. TCRdb used MiXCR to reprocess the 5' RACE reads, holding one entry per CDR3 protein. The repertoire holds a few hundred thousand distinct CDR3 sequences, with 17% as singletons. Study results and limitations: Made up of eight highly homologous variants, a TCR beta motif appeared characteristic of ankylosing spondylitis blood.

These receptors' antigens are unknown. Specimen: blood, either unsorted or a sorted T cell fraction (not recorded which). Every receptor here comes from a male donor with ankylosing spondylitis.

The V gene is TRBV5-1, the J gene TRBJ2-7, with TRBD2 as a possible D gene (5 bases). The V and J ends lost 6 bases and 0 bases respectively, with 16 bases between them. The CDR3 loop spans 15 amino acids. The V gene's germline CDR1 is SGHRS and CDR2 YFSETQ. The CDR3 sequence is CASNILTGSSYEQYF. CDR3 DNA sequence: TGCGCCAGCAACATCTTGACGGGGAGCTCCTACGAGCAGTACTTC.

This clonotype has more than one count but fewer than ten. The gene calls are TRBV2 and TRBJ2-7; D is unclear. Trimming took off 6 bases at V and 4 bases at J, with 4 bases between the two ends. From germline, CDR1 is SNHLY and CDR2 FYNNEI. There are 10 residues in the CDR3. CDR3 loop: CASRRYEQYF. The DNA of the CDR3 is TGTGCCAGCAGGAGGTACGAGCAGTACTTC.

This clonotype was counted many times. J is TRBJ1-1 and V is TRBV9; D ambiguous. The CDR3 covers 13 residues. V lost 0 bases and J 0 bases, leaving 3 bases between the germline ends. In germline, CDR1 is SGDLS, CDR2 YYNGEE. Written as DNA, the CDR3 is TGTGCCAGCAGCGTAGAGATGAACACTGAAGCTTTCTTT. This codes for CASSVEMNTEAFF.